These 8 T cell receptor beta chains share one sample of origin, sequenced in a study of beta chain features in type 1 diabetes. Investigators reverse transcribed all isolated RNA, so they sequenced expressed TCRB transcripts. Assay used: immunoSEQ multiplex PCR; TCRdb lists only in-frame clones, some missing. The sample lists 150,000 or so clones; 11% were seen once. Sequencing was done on a sample of central memory CD4+ T cells from blood. The receptors were sampled from a man younger than 30 in good health.

This clone was seen a few times. The chain recombines TRBV7-2 with TRBJ2-7, with D uncertain. Trimming stripped 5 bases from V and 0 bases from J, with 11 bases between. Germline CDR1 reads SGHTA; CDR2 reads FQGNSA. The CDR3 totals 14 residues. The chain's CDR3 is CASSPRLASYEQYF. Written as DNA, the CDR3 is TGTGCCAGCAGCCCGAGACTGGCCTCCTACGAGCAGTACTTC.

This clone was observed a few times. This sequence joins TRBV18 and TRBJ1-2; D not certain. V was pared by 6 bases and J by 8 bases, with 19 bases between. This CDR3 region has 14 residues. The germline V gene encodes CDR1 KGHSH and CDR2 LQKENI. In nucleotides, the CDR3 is TGTGCCAGCTCTCGGACGGCGCTATGGTTGGGCTACACCTTC. Translated, it gives CASSRTALWLGYTF. Complete variable domain (other parts from reference TRBV18 and TRBJ1-2): NAGVMQNPRHLVRRRGQEARLRCSPMKGHSHVYWYRQLPEEGLKFMVYLQKENIIDESGMPKERFSAEFPKEGPSILRIQQVVRGDSAAYFCASSRTALWLGYTFGSGTRLTVV.

This clone was detected a few times. This chain connects TRBV7-2 to TRBJ1-2; D remains unclear. The CDR3 has 15 amino acids. Germline loops: CDR1 SGHTA, CDR2 FQGNSA. Trimming took off 1 base at V and 11 bases at J, with 20 bases between the two ends. The CDR3, as DNA: TGTGCCAGCAGCTTAGAGGGCATAGCCTCGATGGGTTACACCTTC. Translating it yields CASSLEGIASMGYTF.

The rearrangement uses TRBV5-6 and TRBJ2-1; D is undetermined. Per germline, CDR1 SGHDT and CDR2 YYEEEE. Trimming took off 1 base at V and 0 bases at J, with 8 bases between the two ends. The CDR3 runs 15 residues. This CDR3 is CASSLRVDSYNEQFF. CDR3 bases: TGTGCCAGCAGCTTGAGGGTAGACTCCTACAATGAGCAGTTCTTC.

This clone was picked up a small number of times. The V gene is TRBV30, the J gene TRBJ1-4; D not resolved. CDR3 size: 11 residues. Germline V lookup: CDR1 GTSNPN, CDR2 SVGIG (reference sequence). The ends were cut back, 0 bases at V and 8 bases at J, with 4 bases in the middle. The CDR3 loop reads CAWSVTEKLFF. The CDR3 DNA reads TGTGCCTGGAGTGTTACGGAAAAACTGTTTTTT.

This clone was observed a handful of times. V and J are TRBV25-1 and TRBJ1-1, with D possibly matching TRBD1 (5 bases). CDR1 is MGHDK and CDR2 is SYGVNS in the germline V gene. V was clipped by 4 bases and J by 1 base, with 7 bases between them. The CDR3 has 13 residues. The CDR3 DNA is TGTGCCAGCAGTGTTCAGGGGAACACTGAAGCTTTCTTT. Protein sequence: CASSVQGNTEAFF. The complete variable domain, with remaining parts taken from reference TRBV25-1 and TRBJ1-1, reads EADIYQTPRYLVIGTGKKITLECSQTMGHDKMYWYQQDPGMELHLIHYSYGVNSTEKGDLSSESTVSRIRTEHFPLTLESARPSHTSQYLCASSVQGNTEAFFGQGTRLTVV.

The J gene is TRBJ2-3, the V gene TRBV15; 16 bases line up with TRBD2. The CDR3 loop spans 16 amino acids. The V segment lost 3 bases and the J segment 11 bases; nucleotides outside the gene matches: 8. Germline CDR1 and CDR2: LNHNV and YYDKDF (reference sequence). Here the CDR3 reads CATSRSGTSGRERQYF. CDR3 in DNA: TGTGCCACCAGCAGGTCCGGGACTAGCGGGAGGGAAAGGCAGTATTTT.

There are a few counts of this clone. The V gene is TRBV7-9, the J gene TRBJ1-1; possibly TRBD1 for D (6 bases). V lost 11 bases to trimming and J lost 3 bases, with 22 bases between them. The CDR3 consists of 15 residues. Germline lookup yields CDR1 SEHNR and CDR2 FQNEAQ (reference sequence). This CDR3 is CAVKDGSSGDTEAFF. In DNA, the CDR3 is TGTGCCGTAAAAGACGGTTCCTCAGGGGACACTGAAGCTTTCTTT. The full variable domain, rest sourced from reference TRBV7-9 and TRBJ1-1, is DTGVSQNPRHKITKRGQNVTFRCDPISEHNRLYWYRQTLGQGPEFLTYFQNEAQLEKSRLLSDRFSAERPKGSFSTLEIQRTEQGDSAMYLCAVKDGSSGDTEAFFGQGTRLTVV.